This entry lists 13 T cell receptor beta chains sequenced from one sample in a study of blood T cell repertoires in COVID-19. Data came from immunoSEQ multiplex PCR; TCRdb stores just in-frame clones and leaves some out. The data show 200,000 or so clones, with 84% seen just once and around 19% held by the top ten. The sample taken for sequencing was peripheral blood. These receptors came from a human donor in a cohort sampled during active COVID-19.

V usage is TRBV6-4 and J usage is TRBJ2-7, with 10 bases lining up with TRBD1. After removal of 0 bases from V and 2 bases from J, the junction contained 7 bases not matched to a gene. This CDR3 is built from 17 residues. Germline lookup yields CDR1 MRHNA and CDR2 SNTAGT. The CDR3 here is CASSDSMRGQGAYEQYF. The CDR3 DNA reads as TGTGCCAGCAGTGACTCGATGAGAGGACAGGGGGCCTACGAGCAGTACTTC.

V usage is TRBV5-1 and J usage is TRBJ2-2; a possible D gene is TRBD2 (6 bases). Germline CDR1 is SGHRS and CDR2 is YFSETQ. CDR3 length: 15 residues. The V end was cut by 1 base, the J end by 6 bases, with 13 bases between. The CDR3 here is CASSLTEGWSGELFF. The CDR3 region has the DNA TGCGCCAGCAGCTTGACGGAGGGGTGGTCCGGGGAGCTGTTTTTT.

V usage is TRBV6-5 and J usage is TRBJ1-2; D ambiguous. This CDR3 has 12 amino acids. Germline V gives CDR1 MNHEY, CDR2 SVGAGI. Trimming removed 8 bases at V and 8 bases at J, with 15 bases between. Written as DNA, the CDR3 is TGTGCCAGCCGGTTCGGTGGTAACGGCTACACCTTC. Amino acids: CASRFGGNGYTF.

The V gene is TRBV5-1, the J gene TRBJ1-4; 7 nucleotides align to TRBD1. J gave up 2 bases and V 3 bases, and 4 bases lay outside the gene matches. The CDR3 loop spans 15 amino acids. Germline lookup yields CDR1 SGHRS and CDR2 YFSETQ. The CDR3 coding sequence is TGCGCCAGCAGCTCCACACAGGGGACTAATGAAAAACTGTTTTTT. Its translation: CASSSTQGTNEKLFF.

This CDR3 reads CASSIEGSSSRGGYTF. DNA for the CDR3: TGTGCCAGTAGTATAGAGGGAAGCAGCTCAAGGGGTGGCTACACCTTC. The V call is TRBV19, the J call TRBJ1-2; weak D call: TRBD1 (5 bases). The germline V gene has CDR1 LNHDA and CDR2 SQIVND (reference sequence). The length of the CDR3 is 16 residues. The ends were cut back, 0 bases at V and 7 bases at J, with 18 bases in the middle. Filled out from reference TRBV19 and TRBJ1-2, the complete variable domain reads DGGITQSPKYLFRKEGQNVTLSCEQNLNHDAMYWYRQDPGQGLRLIYYSQIVNDFQKGDIAEGYSVSREKKESFPLTVTSAQKNPTAFYLCASSIEGSSSRGGYTFGSGTRLTVV.

The rearrangement uses TRBV19 and TRBJ2-7; D gene ambiguous. The ends were cut back, 5 bases at V and 7 bases at J, with 18 bases in the middle. The CDR3 length is 14 residues. Germline CDR1 is LNHDA and CDR2 is SQIVND (reference sequence). The CDR3 here is CASSGSSSLGEQYF. The CDR3 nucleotides read TGTGCCAGTAGTGGGTCTAGTTCCCTTGGGGAGCAGTACTTC.

The gene calls are TRBV6-5 and TRBJ1-1; TRBD1 is a possible D gene (6 bases). The V end was cut by 2 bases, the J end by 8 bases, with 15 bases between. This CDR3 comprises 14 residues. CDR1 is MNHEY and CDR2 is SVGAGI in the germline V gene. The CDR3 is CASSYRRQVKEAFF. CDR3 coding DNA: TGTGCCAGCAGTTACCGGAGACAGGTTAAGGAAGCTTTCTTT.

This chain uses TRBV30 with TRBJ2-7, with unresolved D. The germline V and J ends were trimmed by 2 bases and 8 bases, with 16 bases remaining between them. The CDR3 runs to 13 residues. Germline CDR1 reads GTSNPN; CDR2 reads SVGIG (reference sequence). The DNA of the CDR3 is TGTGCCTGGAGTCCGGGTCCCAACTCGAAGCAGTACGTC. Translation gives CAWSPGPNSKQYV.

This chain uses TRBV12-3 or TRBV12-4 with TRBJ1-1; the D gene is possibly TRBD1 (5 bases). This CDR3 spans 13 amino acids. With 5 bases removed from V and 7 bases from J, the gap between germline ends came to 14 bases. The CDR3 nucleotides are TGTGCCAGCAGTCCTAATTTCAGGGTTGAAGCTTTCTTT. Its translation: CASSPNFRVEAFF.

Here the CDR3 DNA reads TGCGCCAGCAGCTTGGAGCAGGGAAGAGCTTTCTTT. Translated: CASSLEQGRAFF. The V and J genes are TRBV5-1 and TRBJ1-1; D might be TRBD1 (5 bases). Germline CDR1 is SGHRS and CDR2 is YFSETQ. V was clipped by 0 bases and J by 10 bases, with 10 bases between them. The CDR3 sequence is 12 residues long.

V and J are TRBV6-2 or TRBV6-3 and TRBJ2-3, with 11 bases identical to TRBD2. Germline values: CDR1 MNHEY, CDR2 SVGEGT. This CDR3 comprises 16 residues. With 3 bases clipped from V and 3 bases from J, the junction kept 5 bases outside the gene matches. CDR3 residues: CASSYVAGGLTDTQYF. CDR3 in DNA: TGTGCCAGCAGTTATGTAGCGGGGGGGCTTACAGATACGCAGTATTTT.

On this clone itself: The same CDR3 arises from other DNA sequences in this sample as well. The rearrangement uses TRBV6-5 and TRBJ1-6, with 9 positions matching TRBD1. The CDR3 spans 14 residues. Germline CDR1 MNHEY, CDR2 SVGAGI. Trimming took 3 bases from V and 10 from J; bases not matched to a gene: 4. The CDR3 DNA reads as TGTGCCAGCAGTTATGGGACAGGGAACTCACCCCTCCACTTT. It is translated as CASSYGTGNSPLHF.

The V call is TRBV5-1, the J call TRBJ2-3; 8 bases are a match to TRBD2. The CDR3 runs to 14 residues. J gave up 1 base and V 6 bases, and 4 bases lay outside the gene matches. Germline CDR1 reads SGHRS; CDR2 reads YFSETQ. For the CDR3, the DNA is TGCGCCAGCACTCCCGGGGGGGGCACAGATACGCAGTATTTT. Its protein product is CASTPGGGTDTQYF.